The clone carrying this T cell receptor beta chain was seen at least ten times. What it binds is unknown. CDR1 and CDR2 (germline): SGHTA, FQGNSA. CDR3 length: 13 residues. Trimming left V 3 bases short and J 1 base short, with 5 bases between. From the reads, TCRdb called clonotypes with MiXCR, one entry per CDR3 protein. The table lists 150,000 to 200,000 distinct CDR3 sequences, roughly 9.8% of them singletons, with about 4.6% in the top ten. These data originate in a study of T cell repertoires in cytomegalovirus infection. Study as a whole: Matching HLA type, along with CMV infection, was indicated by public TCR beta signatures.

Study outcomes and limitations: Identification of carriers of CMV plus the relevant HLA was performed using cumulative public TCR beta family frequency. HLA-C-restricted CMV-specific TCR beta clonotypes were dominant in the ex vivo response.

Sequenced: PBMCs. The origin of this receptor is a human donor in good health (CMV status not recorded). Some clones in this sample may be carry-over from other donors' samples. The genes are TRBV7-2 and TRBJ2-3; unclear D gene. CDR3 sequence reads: CASSFRGTDTQYF. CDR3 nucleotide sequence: TGTGCCAGCAGCTTTAGGGGCACAGATACGCAGTATTTT.